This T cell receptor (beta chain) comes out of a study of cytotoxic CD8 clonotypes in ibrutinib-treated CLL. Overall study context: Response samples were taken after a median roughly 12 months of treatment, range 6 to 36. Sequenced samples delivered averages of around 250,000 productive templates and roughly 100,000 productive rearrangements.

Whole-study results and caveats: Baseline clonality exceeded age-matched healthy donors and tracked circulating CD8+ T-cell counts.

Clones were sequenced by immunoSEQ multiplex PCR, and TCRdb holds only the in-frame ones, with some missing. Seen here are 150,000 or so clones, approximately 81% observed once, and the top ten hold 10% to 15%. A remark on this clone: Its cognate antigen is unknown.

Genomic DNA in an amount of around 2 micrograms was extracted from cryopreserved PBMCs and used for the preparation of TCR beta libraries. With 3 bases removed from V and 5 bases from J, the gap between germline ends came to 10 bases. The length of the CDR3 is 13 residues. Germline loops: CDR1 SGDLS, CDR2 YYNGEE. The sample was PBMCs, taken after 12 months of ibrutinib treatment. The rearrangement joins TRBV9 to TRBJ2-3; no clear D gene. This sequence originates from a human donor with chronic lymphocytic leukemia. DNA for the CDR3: TGTGCCAGCAGCGCACAAACTCGAGATACGCAGTATTTT. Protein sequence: CASSAQTRDTQYF.